This entry is about one T cell receptor (beta chain). This CDR3 comprises 16 residues. The V gene end was trimmed by 6 bases and the J gene end by 2 bases; junction bases not matched to a gene: 5. Germline V gives CDR1 MNHEY, CDR2 SMNVEV (reference sequence). This specimen belongs to a study of blood T cell repertoires in COVID-19. Whole-study context: Before being deemed recovered, Cohort 3 donors had two negative PCRs, clearance, or symptom resolution. Italy, Spain and the United States were the sources of the convalescent and acute COVID-19 samples. PBMCs, B-cell-depleted T cells, or T cells were the source of the cDNA or gDNA that made up the material.

The authors' processing: Estimated nucleated cell counts came from reference gene primer amplification. TCRdb's table, derived via immunoSEQ multiplex PCR, lists solely in-frame clones and lacks some. The V and J calls and the clone size are those of that table, but D and trimming were determined from the DNA. The data show more than 200,000 clones, around 90% seen once. The V call is TRBV27, the J call TRBJ2-3, with TRBD2 matching 13 bases. The sequenced material came from PBMCs or T cells enriched from blood (not recorded which). This TCR was sampled from a man aged 25 to 45 in a cohort exposed to, infected with or recovered from COVID-19 (not recorded which). CDR3 in amino acids: CASRSGLAGHTDTQYF. CDR3 nucleotides: TGTGCCAGCAGATCGGGACTAGCGGGACACACAGATACGCAGTATTTT.